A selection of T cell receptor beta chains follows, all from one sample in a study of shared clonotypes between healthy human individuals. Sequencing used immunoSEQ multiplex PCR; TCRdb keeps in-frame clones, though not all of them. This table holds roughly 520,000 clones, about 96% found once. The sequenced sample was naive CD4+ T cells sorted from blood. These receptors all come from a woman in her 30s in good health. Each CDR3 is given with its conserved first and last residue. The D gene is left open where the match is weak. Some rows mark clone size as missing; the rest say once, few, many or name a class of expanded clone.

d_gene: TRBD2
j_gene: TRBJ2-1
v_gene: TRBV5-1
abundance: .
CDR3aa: CASSIPGLAGGDGASYNEQFF
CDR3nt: TGCGCCAGCAGCATACCGGGACTAGCGGGAGGGGACGGGGCCTCCTACAATGAGCAGTTCTTC

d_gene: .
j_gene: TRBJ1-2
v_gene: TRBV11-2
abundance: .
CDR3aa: CASSLDARSYGYTF
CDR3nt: TGTGCCAGCAGCTTAGATGCCAGGAGCTATGGCTACACCTTC

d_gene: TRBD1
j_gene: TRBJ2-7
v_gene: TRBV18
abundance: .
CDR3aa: CASSPSPTGTGNEQYF
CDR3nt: TGTGCCAGCTCACCATCTCCCACCGGGACAGGGAACGAGCAGTACTTC

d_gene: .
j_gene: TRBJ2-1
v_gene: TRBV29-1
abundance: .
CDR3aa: CSVDQPGGQFF
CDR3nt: TGCAGCGTTGATCAGCCCGGGGGGCAGTTCTTC

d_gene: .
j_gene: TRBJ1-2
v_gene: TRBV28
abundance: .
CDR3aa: CASRETAANYGYTF
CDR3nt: TGTGCCAGCAGGGAGACAGCGGCTAACTATGGCTACACCTTC

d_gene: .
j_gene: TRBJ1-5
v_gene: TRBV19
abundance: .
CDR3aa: CASSRRALTGRGSNQPQHF
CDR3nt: TGTGCCAGTAGTAGGCGGGCGTTAACAGGGAGAGGGAGCAATCAGCCCCAGCATTTT

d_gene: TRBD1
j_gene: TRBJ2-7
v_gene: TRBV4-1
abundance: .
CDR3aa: CASSQDGQGTYEQYF
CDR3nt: TGCGCCAGCAGCCAAGACGGACAGGGGACCTACGAGCAGTACTTC

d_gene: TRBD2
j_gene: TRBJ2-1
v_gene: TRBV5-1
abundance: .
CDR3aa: CASSKREEGEQFF
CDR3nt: TGCGCCAGCAGTAAGCGGGAGGAAGGTGAGCAGTTCTTC

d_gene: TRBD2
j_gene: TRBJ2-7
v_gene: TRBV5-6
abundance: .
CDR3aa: CASSLLAGGSNEQYF
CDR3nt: TGTGCCAGCAGCTTGCTAGCGGGAGGCTCCAACGAGCAGTACTTC

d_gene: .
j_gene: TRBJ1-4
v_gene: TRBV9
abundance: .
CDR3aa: CASSVVAGANEKLFF
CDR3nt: TGTGCCAGCAGCGTAGTAGCAGGGGCTAATGAAAAACTGTTTTTT

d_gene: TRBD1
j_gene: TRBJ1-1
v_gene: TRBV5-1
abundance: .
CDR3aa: CASSSQGAGEAFF
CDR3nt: TGCGCCAGCAGCTCACAGGGGGCTGGTGAAGCTTTCTTT

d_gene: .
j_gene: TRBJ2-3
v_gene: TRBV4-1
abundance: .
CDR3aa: CASSQVAVRLTDTQYF
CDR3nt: TGCGCCAGCAGCCAAGTAGCTGTGAGGCTCACAGATACGCAGTATTTT

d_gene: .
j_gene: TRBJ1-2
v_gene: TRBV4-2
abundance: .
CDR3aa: CASSQAGTNYGYTF
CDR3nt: TGTGCCAGCAGCCAGGCCGGGACTAACTATGGCTACACCTTC

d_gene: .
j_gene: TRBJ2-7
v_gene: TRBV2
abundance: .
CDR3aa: CASIGGGKSYEQYF
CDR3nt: TGTGCCAGTATAGGGGGGGGCAAATCCTACGAGCAGTACTTC

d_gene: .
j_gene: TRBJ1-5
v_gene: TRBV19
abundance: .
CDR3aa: CASSSIGPGSNQPQHF
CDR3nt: TGTGCCAGTAGTAGTATAGGGCCTGGGAGCAATCAGCCCCAGCATTTT

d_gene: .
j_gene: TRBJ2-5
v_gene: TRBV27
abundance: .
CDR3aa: CASSFVAEETQYF
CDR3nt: TGTGCCAGCAGTTTCGTGGCAGAAGAGACCCAGTACTTC

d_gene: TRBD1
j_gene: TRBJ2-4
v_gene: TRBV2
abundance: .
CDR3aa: CASVLQGAGIQYF
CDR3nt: TGTGCCAGCGTACTACAGGGGGCGGGCATTCAGTACTTC

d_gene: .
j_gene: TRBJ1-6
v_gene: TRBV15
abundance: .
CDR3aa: CATSRVGKGSPLHF
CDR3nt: TGTGCCACCAGCAGAGTAGGGAAAGGATCACCCCTCCACTTT

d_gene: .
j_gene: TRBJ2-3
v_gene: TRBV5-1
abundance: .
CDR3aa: CASSLGEDTQYF
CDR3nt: TGCGCCAGCAGCTTGGGGGAGGATACGCAGTATTTT

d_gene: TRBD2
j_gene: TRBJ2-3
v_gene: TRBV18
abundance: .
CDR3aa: CASSPPLLAGPDTQYF
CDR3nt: TGTGCCAGCTCACCACCGTTACTAGCGGGCCCAGATACGCAGTATTTT

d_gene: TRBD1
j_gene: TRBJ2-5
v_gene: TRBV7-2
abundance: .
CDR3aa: CASSLYGVGTGVRETQYF
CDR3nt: TGTGCCAGCAGCTTATATGGCGTGGGGACAGGGGTACGAGAGACCCAGTACTTC

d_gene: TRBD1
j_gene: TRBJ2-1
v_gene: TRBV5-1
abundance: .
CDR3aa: CASSRDRGDEQFF
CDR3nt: TGCGCCAGCAGCCGCGACAGGGGGGATGAGCAGTTCTTC

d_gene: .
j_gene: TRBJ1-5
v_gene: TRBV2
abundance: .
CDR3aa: CASTRSAPNQPQHF
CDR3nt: TGTGCCAGCACGAGGTCGGCGCCCAATCAGCCCCAGCATTTT

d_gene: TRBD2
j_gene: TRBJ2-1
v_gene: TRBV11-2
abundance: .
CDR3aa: CASSLVGSGRGNEQFF
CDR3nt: TGTGCCAGCAGCTTAGTCGGTAGCGGGAGAGGTAATGAGCAGTTCTTC

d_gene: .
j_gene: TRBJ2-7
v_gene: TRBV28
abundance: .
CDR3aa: CASSFPPGDYEQYF
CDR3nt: TGTGCCAGCAGTTTTCCCCCAGGGGATTACGAGCAGTACTTC

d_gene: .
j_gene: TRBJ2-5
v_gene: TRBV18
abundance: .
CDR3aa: CASSSGQGGSETQYF
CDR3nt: TGTGCCAGCTCATCCGGACAGGGAGGGTCAGAGACCCAGTACTTC

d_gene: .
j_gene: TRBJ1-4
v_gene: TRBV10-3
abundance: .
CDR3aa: CAITGQEIEKLFF
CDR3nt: TGTGCCATCACGGGCCAGGAAATTGAAAAACTGTTTTTT

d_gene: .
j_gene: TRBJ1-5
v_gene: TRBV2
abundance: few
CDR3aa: CASSRDGSREPQHF
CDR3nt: TGTGCCAGCAGTCGGGACGGCTCCAGGGAGCCCCAGCATTTT

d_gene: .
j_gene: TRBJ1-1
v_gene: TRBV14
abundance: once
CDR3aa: CASSYLGEAGTEAFF
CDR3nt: TGTGCCAGCAGCTACCTAGGGGAAGCGGGCACTGAAGCTTTCTTT

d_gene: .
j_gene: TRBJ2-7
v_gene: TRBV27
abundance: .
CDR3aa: CASSLAWGSTYEQYF
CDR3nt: TGTGCCAGCAGTTTGGCGTGGGGCAGCACCTACGAGCAGTACTTC

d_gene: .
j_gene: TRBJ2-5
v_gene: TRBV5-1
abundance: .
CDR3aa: CASSLSPGVEETQYF
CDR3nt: TGCGCCAGCAGCTTGTCACCAGGGGTGGAAGAGACCCAGTACTTC

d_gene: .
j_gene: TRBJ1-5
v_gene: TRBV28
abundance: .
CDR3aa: CASSKGRKSNQPQHF
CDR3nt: TGTGCCAGCAGTAAGGGACGAAAAAGCAATCAGCCCCAGCATTTT

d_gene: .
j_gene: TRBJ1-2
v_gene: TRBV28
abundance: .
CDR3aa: CASSLSSGQFYGYTF
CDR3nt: TGTGCCAGCAGTTTAAGCTCCGGACAGTTCTATGGCTACACCTTC

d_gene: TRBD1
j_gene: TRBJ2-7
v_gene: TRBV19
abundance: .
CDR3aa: CASSRQGAYEQYF
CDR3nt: TGTGCCAGTAGTAGACAGGGGGCCTACGAGCAGTACTTC

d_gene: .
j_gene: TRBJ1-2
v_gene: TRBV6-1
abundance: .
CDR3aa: CASNREGHTYGYTF
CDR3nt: TGTGCCAGCAACCGGGAGGGCCACACTTATGGCTACACCTTC

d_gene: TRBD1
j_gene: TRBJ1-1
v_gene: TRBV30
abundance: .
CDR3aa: CAWSTTGWSAFF
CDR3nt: TGTGCCTGGAGCACGACAGGGTGGTCGGCTTTCTTT

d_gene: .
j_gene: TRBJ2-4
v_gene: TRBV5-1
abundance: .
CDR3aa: CASSLAQGLDIQYF
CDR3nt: TGCGCCAGCAGCTTGGCTCAGGGGCTGGACATTCAGTACTTC

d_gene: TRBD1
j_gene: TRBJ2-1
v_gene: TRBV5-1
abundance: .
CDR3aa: CASSFKLDRVNEQFF
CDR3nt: TGCGCCAGCAGCTTCAAACTAGACAGGGTTAATGAGCAGTTCTTC

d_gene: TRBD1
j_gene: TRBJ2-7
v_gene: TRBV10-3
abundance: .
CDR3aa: CAISPRTDRVKGEQYF
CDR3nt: TGTGCCATCAGTCCGAGAACGGACAGGGTGAAAGGCGAGCAGTACTTC

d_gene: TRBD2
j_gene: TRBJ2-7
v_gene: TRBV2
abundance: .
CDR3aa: CATRRGTSEYEQYF
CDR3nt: TGTGCCACACGTCGAGGGACTAGCGAGTACGAGCAGTACTTC

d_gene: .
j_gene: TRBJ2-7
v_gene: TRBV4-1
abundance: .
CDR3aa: CASSQDPGTSSYEQYF
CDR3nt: TGCGCCAGCAGCCAAGATCCTGGGACGAGCTCCTACGAGCAGTACTTC

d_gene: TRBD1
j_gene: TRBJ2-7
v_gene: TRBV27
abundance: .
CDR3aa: CASSLGQGNSEQYF
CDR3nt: TGTGCCAGCAGCCTGGGACAGGGTAATTCCGAGCAGTACTTC

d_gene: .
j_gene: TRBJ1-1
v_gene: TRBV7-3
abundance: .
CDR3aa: CASSLIYAGEVTEAFF
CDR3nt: TGTGCCAGCAGCTTAATCTATGCGGGGGAGGTCACTGAAGCTTTCTTT

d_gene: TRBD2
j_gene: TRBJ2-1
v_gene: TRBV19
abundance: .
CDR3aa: CASSATSGSPRGNEQFF
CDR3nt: TGTGCCAGTAGTGCGACTAGCGGGAGCCCCCGGGGGAATGAGCAGTTCTTC

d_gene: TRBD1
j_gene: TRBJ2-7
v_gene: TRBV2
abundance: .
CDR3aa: CASSVQGPTYEQYF
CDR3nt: TGTGCCAGCAGTGTACAGGGGCCGACCTACGAGCAGTACTTC

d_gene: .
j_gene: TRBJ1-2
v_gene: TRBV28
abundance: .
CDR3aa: CASSSSGTDSYGYTF
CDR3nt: TGTGCCAGCAGTTCATCCGGGACGGACAGCTATGGCTACACCTTC

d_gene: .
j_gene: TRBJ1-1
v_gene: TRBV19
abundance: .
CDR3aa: CASSMTPLTVATGNTEAFF
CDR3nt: TGTGCCAGTAGTATGACACCCTTGACAGTAGCTACTGGGAACACTGAAGCTTTCTTT

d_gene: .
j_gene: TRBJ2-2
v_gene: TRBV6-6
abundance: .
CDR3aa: CASTITNGELFF
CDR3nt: TGTGCCAGCACCATTACCAACGGGGAGCTGTTTTTT

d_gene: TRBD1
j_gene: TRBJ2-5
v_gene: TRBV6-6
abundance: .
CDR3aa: CASSVTGMEETQYF
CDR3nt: TGTGCCAGCAGTGTGACAGGGATGGAAGAGACCCAGTACTTC

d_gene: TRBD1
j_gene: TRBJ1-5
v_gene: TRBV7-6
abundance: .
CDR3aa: CASSLGGGQLYSNQPQHF
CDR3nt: TGTGCCAGCAGCTTAGGAGGGGGACAGCTATATAGCAATCAGCCCCAGCATTTT

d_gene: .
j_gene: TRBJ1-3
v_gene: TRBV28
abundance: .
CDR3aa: CASNSGSGNTIYF
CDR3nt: TGTGCCAGCAACTCAGGGTCGGGAAACACCATATATTTT

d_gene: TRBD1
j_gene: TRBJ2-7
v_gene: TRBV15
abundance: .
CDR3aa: CATSGWDRGHEQYF
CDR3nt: TGTGCCACCAGCGGTTGGGACAGGGGCCACGAGCAGTACTTC